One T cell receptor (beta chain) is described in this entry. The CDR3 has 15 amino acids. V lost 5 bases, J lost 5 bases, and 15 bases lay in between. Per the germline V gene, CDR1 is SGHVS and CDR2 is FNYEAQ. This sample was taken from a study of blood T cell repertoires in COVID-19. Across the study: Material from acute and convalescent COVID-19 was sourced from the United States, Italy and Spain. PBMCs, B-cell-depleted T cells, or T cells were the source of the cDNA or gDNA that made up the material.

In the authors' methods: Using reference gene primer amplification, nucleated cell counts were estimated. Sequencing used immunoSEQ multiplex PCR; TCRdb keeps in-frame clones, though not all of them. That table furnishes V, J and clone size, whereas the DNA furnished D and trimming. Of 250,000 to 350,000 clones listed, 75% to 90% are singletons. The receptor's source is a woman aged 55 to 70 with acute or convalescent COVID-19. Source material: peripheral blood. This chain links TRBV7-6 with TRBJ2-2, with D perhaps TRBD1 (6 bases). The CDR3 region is CASSPSGHLTGELFF. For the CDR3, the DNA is TGTGCCAGCAGCCCCTCGGGACACCTGACCGGGGAGCTGTTTTTT.